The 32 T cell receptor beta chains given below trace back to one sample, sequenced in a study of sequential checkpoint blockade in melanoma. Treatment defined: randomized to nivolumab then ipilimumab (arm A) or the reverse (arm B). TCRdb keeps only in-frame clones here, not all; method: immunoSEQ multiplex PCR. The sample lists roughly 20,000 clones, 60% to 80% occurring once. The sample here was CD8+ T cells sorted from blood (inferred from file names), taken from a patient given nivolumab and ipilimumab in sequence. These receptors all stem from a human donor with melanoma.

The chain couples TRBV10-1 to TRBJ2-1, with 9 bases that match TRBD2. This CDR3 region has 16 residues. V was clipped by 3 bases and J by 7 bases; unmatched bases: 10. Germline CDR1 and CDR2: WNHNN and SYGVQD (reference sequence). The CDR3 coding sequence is TGCGCCAGCAGTGAACAAGCTAGCGGGAAACGAAATGAGCAGTTCTTC. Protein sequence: CASSEQASGKRNEQFF.

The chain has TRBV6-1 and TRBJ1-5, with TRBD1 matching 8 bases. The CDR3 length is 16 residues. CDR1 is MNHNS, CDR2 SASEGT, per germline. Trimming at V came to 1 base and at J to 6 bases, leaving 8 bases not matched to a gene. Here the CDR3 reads CASSEEGTGGAQPQHF. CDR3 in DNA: TGTGCCAGCAGTGAAGAGGGAACAGGGGGGGCTCAGCCCCAGCATTTT.

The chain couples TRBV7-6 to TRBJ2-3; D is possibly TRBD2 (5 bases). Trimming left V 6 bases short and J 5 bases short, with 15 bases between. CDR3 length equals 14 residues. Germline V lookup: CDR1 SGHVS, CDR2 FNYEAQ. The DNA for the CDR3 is TGTGCCAGCAGAGGAGGTCCCGATCAAGATACGCAGTATTTT. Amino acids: CASRGGPDQDTQYF.

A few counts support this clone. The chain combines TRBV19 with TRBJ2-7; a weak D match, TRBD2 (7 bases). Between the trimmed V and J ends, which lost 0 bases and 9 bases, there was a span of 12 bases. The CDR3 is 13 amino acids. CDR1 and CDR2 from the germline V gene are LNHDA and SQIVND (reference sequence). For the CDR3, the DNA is TGTGCCAGTAGTATAGATCCGGGGGGCCGGCAGTACTTC. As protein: CASSIDPGGRQYF.

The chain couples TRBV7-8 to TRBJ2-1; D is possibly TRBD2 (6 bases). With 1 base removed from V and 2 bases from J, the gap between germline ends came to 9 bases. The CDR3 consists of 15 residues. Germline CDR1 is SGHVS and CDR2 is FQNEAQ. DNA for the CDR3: TGTGCCAGCAGCTTAGGGGGGGACCCCTACAATGAGCAGTTCTTC. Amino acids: CASSLGGDPYNEQFF.

This CDR3 is CSVEDSNGRDEQFF. CDR3 sequence (DNA): TGCAGCGTTGAAGATTCAAACGGGAGGGATGAGCAGTTCTTC. V usage is TRBV29-1 and J usage is TRBJ2-1, with 8 bases aligning to TRBD2. CDR3 size: 14 residues. V was clipped by 0 bases and J by 8 bases; unmatched bases: 6. CDR1 is SQVTM and CDR2 is ANQGSEA in the germline V gene.

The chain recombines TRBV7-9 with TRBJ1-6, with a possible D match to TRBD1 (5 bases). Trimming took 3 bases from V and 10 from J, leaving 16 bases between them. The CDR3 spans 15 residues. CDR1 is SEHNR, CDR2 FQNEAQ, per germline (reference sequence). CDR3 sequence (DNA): TGTGCCAGCAGCTTTTATAGGGGCTCGAGCTCACCCCTCCACTTT. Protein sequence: CASSFYRGSSSPLHF.

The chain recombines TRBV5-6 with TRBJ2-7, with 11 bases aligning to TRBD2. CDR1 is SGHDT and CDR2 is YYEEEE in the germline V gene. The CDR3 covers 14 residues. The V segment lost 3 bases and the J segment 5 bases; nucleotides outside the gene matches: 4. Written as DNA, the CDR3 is TGTGCCAGCAGCTCTAGCGGGAGGCTCAACGAGCAGTACTTC. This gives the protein CASSSSGRLNEQYF.

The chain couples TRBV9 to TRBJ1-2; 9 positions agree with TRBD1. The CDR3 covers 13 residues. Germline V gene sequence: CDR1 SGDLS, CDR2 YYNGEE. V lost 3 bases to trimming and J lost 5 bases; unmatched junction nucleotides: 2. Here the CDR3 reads CASSAGTGYGYTF. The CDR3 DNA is TGTGCCAGCAGCGCCGGGACAGGGTATGGCTACACCTTC.

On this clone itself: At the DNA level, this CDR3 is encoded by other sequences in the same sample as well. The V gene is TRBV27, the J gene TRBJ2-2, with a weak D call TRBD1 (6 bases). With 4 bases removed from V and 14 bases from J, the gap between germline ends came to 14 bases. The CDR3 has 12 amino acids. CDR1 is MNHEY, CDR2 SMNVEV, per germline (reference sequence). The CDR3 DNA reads TGTGCCAGCAGTTCGGACAGACTGGAACTGTTTTTT. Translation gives CASSSDRLELFF.

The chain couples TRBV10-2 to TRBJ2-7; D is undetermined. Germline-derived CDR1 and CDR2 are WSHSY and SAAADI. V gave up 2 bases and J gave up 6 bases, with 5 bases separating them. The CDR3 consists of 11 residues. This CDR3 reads CASSEGPEQYF. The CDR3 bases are TGCGCCAGCAGTGAGGGGCCCGAGCAGTACTTC.

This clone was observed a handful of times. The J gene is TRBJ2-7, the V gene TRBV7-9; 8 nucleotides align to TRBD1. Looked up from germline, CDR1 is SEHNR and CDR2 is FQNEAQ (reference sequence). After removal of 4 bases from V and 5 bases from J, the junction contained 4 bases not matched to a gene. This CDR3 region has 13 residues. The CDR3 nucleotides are TGTGCCAGCAGCTCCGGACAGGGAAACGAGCAGTACTTC. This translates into CASSSGQGNEQYF. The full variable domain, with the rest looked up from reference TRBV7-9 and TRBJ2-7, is DTGVSQNPRHKITKRGQNVTFRCDPISEHNRLYWYRQTLGQGPEFLTYFQNEAQLEKSRLLSDRFSAERPKGSFSTLEIQRTEQGDSAMYLCASSSGQGNEQYFGPGTRLTVT.

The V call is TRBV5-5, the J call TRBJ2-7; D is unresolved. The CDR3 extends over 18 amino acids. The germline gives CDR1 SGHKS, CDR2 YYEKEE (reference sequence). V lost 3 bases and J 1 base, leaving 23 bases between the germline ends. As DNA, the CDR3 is TGTGCCAGCAGCTCCACCCTCGCCTCCTCTGGCGGATCCTACGAGCAGTACTTC. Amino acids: CASSSTLASSGGSYEQYF.

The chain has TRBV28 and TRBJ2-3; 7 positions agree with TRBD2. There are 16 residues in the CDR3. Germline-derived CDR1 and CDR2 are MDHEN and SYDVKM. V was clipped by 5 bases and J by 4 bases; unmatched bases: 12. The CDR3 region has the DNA TGTGCCAGCAGTCCTTGGGGGGGATACGATTCAGATACGCAGTATTTT. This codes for CASSPWGGYDSDTQYF. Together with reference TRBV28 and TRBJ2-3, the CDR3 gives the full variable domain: DVKVTQSSRYLVKRTGEKVFLECVQDMDHENMFWYRQDPGLGLRLIYFSYDVKMKEKGDIPEGYSVSREKKERFSLILESASTNQTSMYLCASSPWGGYDSDTQYFGPGTRLTVL.

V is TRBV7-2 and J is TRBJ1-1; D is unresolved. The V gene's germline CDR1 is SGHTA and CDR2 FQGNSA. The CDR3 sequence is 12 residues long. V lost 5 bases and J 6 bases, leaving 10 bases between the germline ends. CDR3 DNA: TGTGCCAGCAGCCCGAACCGCGCTGAAGCTTTCTTT. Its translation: CASSPNRAEAFF.

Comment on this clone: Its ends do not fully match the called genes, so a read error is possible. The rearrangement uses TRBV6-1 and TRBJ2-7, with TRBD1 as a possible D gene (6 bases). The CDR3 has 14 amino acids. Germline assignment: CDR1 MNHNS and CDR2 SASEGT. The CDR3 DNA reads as TGTGCCAGCAGTGAAGGAACAGGGTGGTACGGGCAGTACTTC. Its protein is CASSEGTGWYGQYF.

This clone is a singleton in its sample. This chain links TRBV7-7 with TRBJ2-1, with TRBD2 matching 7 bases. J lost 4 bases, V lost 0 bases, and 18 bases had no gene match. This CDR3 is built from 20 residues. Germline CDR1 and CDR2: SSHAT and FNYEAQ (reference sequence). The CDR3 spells CASSLAPPRLADPRYNEQFF. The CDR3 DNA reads TGTGCCAGCAGCTTAGCCCCGCCTAGGCTAGCGGACCCTCGGTACAATGAGCAGTTCTTC.

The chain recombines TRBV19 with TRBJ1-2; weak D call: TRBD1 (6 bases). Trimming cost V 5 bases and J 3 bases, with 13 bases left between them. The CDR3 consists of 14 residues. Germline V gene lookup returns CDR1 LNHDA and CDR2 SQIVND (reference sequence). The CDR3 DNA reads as TGTGCCAGTAGTGAGCGGGGGCGTGACTATGGCTACACCTTC. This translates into CASSERGRDYGYTF.

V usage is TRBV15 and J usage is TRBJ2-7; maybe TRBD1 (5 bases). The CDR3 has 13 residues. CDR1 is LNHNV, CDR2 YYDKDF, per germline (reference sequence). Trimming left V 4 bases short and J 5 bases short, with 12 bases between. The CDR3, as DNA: TGTGCCACCAGCATAGGGGAAAGGCACGAGCAGTACTTC. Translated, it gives CATSIGERHEQYF.

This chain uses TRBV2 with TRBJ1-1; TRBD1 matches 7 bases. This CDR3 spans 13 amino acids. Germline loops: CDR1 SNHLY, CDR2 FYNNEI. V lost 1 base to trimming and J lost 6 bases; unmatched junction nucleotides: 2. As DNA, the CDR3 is TGTGCCAGCAGTGAAGGACAGGGCCCTGAAGCTTTCTTT. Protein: CASSEGQGPEAFF.

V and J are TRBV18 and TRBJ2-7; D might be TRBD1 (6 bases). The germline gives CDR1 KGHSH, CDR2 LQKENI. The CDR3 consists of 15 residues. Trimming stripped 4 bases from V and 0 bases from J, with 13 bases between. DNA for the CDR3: TGTGCCAGCTCACTCACTCGACAGGACTCCTACGAGCAGTACTTC. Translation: CASSLTRQDSYEQYF.

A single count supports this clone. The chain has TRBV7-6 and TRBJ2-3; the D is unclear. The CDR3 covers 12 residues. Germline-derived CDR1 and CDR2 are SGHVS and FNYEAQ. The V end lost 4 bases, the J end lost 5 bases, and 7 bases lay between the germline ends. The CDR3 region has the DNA TGTGCCAGCAGCTCGACTGTAGATACGCAGTATTTT. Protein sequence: CASSSTVDTQYF.

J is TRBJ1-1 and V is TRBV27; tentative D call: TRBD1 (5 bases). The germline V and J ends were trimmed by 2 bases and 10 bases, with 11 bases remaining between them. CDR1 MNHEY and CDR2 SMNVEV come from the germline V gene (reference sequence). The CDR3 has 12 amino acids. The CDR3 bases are TGTGCCAGCAGTTTAGCGGGGCAGGGAGCTTTCTTT. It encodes CASSLAGQGAFF.

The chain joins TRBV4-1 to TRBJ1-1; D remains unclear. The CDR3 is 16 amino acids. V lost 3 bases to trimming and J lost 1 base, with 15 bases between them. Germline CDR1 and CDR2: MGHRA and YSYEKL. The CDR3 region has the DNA TGCGCCAGCAGCCATTTTAGTATGAGGGCGAACACTGAAGCTTTCTTT. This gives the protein CASSHFSMRANTEAFF.

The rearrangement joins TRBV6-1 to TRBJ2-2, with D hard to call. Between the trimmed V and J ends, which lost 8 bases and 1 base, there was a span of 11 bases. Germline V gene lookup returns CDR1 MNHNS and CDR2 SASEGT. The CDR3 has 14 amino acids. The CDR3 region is CASVTEENTGELFF. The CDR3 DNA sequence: TGTGCCAGCGTTACCGAGGAGAACACCGGGGAGCTGTTTTTT.

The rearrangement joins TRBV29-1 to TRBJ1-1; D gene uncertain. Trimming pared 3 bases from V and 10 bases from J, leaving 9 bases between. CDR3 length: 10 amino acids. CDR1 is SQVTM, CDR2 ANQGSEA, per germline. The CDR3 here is CSVERHGAFF. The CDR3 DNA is TGCAGCGTTGAGAGGCACGGAGCTTTCTTT.

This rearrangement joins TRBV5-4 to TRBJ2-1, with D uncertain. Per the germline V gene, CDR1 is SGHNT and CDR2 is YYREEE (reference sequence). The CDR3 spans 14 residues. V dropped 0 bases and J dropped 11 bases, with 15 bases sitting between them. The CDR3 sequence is CASSLGDSPWKQFF. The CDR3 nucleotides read TGTGCCAGCAGCTTGGGAGACTCCCCTTGGAAGCAGTTCTTC.

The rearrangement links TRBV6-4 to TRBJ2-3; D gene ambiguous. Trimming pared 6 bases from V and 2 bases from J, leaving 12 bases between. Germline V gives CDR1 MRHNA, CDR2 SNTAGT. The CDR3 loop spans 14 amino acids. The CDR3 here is CASSSEATTDTQYF. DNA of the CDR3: TGTGCCAGCAGCTCAGAGGCTACCACAGATACGCAGTATTTT.

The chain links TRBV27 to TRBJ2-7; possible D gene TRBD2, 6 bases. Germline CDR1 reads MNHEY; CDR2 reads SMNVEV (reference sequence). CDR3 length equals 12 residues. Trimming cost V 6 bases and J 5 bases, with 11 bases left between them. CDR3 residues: CASSFRGNEQYF. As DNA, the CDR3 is TGTGCCAGCAGCTTTCGGGGGAACGAGCAGTACTTC.

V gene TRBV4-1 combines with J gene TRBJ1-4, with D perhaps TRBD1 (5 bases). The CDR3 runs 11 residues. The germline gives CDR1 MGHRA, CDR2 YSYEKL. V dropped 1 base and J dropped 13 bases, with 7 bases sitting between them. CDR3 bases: TGCGCCAGCAGCCAAGCGGGGGGACTGTTTTTT. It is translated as CASSQAGGLFF.

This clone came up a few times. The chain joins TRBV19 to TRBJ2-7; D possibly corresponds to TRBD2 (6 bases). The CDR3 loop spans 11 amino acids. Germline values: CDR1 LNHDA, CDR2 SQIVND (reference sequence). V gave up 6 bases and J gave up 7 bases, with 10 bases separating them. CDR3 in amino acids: CASRLAGEQYF. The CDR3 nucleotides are TGTGCCAGTAGACTAGCTGGTGAGCAGTACTTC.

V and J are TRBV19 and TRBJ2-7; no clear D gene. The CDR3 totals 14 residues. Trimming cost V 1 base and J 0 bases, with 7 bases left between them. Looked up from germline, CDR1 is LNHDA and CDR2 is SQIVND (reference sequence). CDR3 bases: TGTGCCAGTAGTATAGTTGGAGACTCCTACGAGCAGTACTTC. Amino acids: CASSIVGDSYEQYF.